This TCR beta chain was identified in a study of shared clonotypes between healthy human individuals. At a deep level, the assay was run. Sequenced by immunoSEQ multiplex PCR; TCRdb stores in-frame clones only, minus some. The sample holds about 750,000 clones; 90% to 95% are singletons and the top ten take more than 20%. The CDR3 is 14 amino acids. Germline lookup yields CDR1 MDHEN and CDR2 SYDVKM. Trimming removed 2 bases from V and 2 bases from J, with 10 bases in between. Naive CD8 cells were CD45RO-negative, positively selected for CCR7, excluding terminally differentiated effector memory CD45RA+ cells.

The sequenced sample was naive CD8+ T cells sorted from blood. V and J are TRBV28 and TRBJ2-7; TRBD1 might be the D (5 bases). The sequence derives from a man under 40 in good health. This CDR3 reads CASSLGDSAYEQYF. CDR3 nucleotide sequence: TGTGCCAGCAGTTTAGGCGACAGTGCCTACGAGCAGTACTTC.